These T cell receptor beta chains were read from a single sample in a study of T cell repertoires in cytomegalovirus infection. Their antigen targets remain unknown. Via MiXCR, TCRdb re-called the reads, giving one row per CDR3 protein. The sample has around 310,000 distinct CDR3 sequences; 29% are singletons. Sequencing was performed on cultured PBMCs, taken from culture after CMV antigen stimulation. All receptors come from a human donor in good health (CMV status not recorded). Some clones in this sample may be carry-over from other donors' samples. The CDR3 runs from the conserved cysteine through the conserved F or W. Each record gives: J gene, clone size, V gene, D gene, CDR3 DNA, CDR3 protein. A D gene is named only where the DNA matches it firmly. The size field is filled for only some rows; it gives once, few, many or a size class.

TRBJ1-5 | NA | TRBV12-3/TRBV12-4 | TRBD1 | TGTGCCAGCAGTTTACAGGGGGCAGGGCGTAATCAGCCCCAGCATTTT | CASSLQGAGRNQPQHF
TRBJ1-1 | few | TRBV9 | NA | TGTGCCAGCAGCGCCGGGATCGAGGGCACTGAAGCTTTCTTT | CASSAGIEGTEAFF
TRBJ2-7 | many | TRBV7-2 | NA | TGTGCCAGCAGCTCCGGGGACGCGAGCGGATTCTACGAGCAGTACTTC | CASSSGDASGFYEQYF
TRBJ2-7 | NA | TRBV18 | TRBD1 | TGTGCCAGCTCACCAGGACAGGAGCTTTACGAGCAGTACTTC | CASSPGQELYEQYF
TRBJ2-3 | NA | TRBV5-4 | TRBD2 | TGTGCCAGCAGCTTGGAGCGGGGACTAGCTCCTTCAAGCACAGATACGCAGTATTTT | CASSLERGLAPSSTDTQYF
TRBJ1-3 | NA | TRBV11-2 | NA | TGTGCCAGCAGCTTAGGGGAGGATCCTGGAAACACCATATATTTT | CASSLGEDPGNTIYF
TRBJ1-5 | few | TRBV12-3/TRBV12-4 | NA | TGTGCCAGCAGGGTGGACAGCGTCAATCAGCCCCAGCATTTT | CASRVDSVNQPQHF
TRBJ2-1 | NA | TRBV4-1 | TRBD2 | TGCGCCAGCAGCCAATGGACTAGCGGGAGTTCGGCCAATGAGCAGTTCTTC | CASSQWTSGSSANEQFF
TRBJ2-1 | many | TRBV7-2 | TRBD2 | TGTGCCAGCAGCTCCCGGACTAGCGTAGACTACAATGAGCAGTTCTTC | CASSSRTSVDYNEQFF
TRBJ2-1 | NA | TRBV4-3 | NA | TGCGCCAGCAGCCACCCGAAGGACAACTCCTACAATGAGCAGTTCTTC | CASSHPKDNSYNEQFF
TRBJ2-3 | NA | TRBV6-6 | NA | TGTGCCAGCACGCAAGCGAGCCGGGGGGCGGATACGCAGTATTTT | CASTQASRGADTQYF
TRBJ2-5 | NA | TRBV7-8 | NA | TGTGCCAGCAGCTTAGGCGGGCGGGTAGAGACCCAGTACTTC | CASSLGGRVETQYF
TRBJ2-2 | NA | TRBV6-1 | NA | TGTGCCAGCAGTCAGGGGATCACCGGGGAGCTGTTTTTT | CASSQGITGELFF
TRBJ2-1 | NA | TRBV7-9 | NA | TGTGCCACCCAACACAAGCTTCGAGACAATGAGCAGTTCTTC | CATQHKLRDNEQFF
TRBJ2-7 | once | TRBV20-1 | NA | TGCAGTGCTAGAGCTGGCTTGGGGCGGGCCAATTCCTACGAGCAGTACTTC | CSARAGLGRANSYEQYF
TRBJ2-6 | NA | TRBV7-8 | NA | TGTGCCAGCAGCCCCCAGGGGGGCTCTGGGGCCAACGTCCTGACTTTC | CASSPQGGSGANVLTF
TRBJ2-7 | NA | TRBV24-1 | TRBD1 | TGTGCCACCCGACGACAGGGGAGTGACGAGCAGTACTTC | CATRRQGSDEQYF
TRBJ1-1 | NA | TRBV7-8 | NA | TGTGCCAGCTCAGGGATCCGGCGTGAGGGCACTGAAGCTTTCTTT | CASSGIRREGTEAFF
TRBJ1-5 | many | TRBV7-8 | NA | TGTGCCAGCAGCCGGACAGCTCAACGTGGTAGAAAAAGGGCAATCATGCCCCAGCATTTT | CASSRTAQRGRKRAIMPQHF